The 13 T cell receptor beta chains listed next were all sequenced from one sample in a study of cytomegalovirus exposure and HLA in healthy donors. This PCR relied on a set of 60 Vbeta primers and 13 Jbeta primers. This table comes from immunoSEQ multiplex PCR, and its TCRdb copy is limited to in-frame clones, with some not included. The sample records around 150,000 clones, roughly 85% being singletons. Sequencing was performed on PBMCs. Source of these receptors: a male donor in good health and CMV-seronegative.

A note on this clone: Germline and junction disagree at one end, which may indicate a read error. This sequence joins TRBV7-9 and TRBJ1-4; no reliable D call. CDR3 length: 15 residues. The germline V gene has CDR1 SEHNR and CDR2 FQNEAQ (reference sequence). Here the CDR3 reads CSSSVWAQQVEKLFF. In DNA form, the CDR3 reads TGTTCCAGCAGTGTCTGGGCCCAGCAGGTTGAAAAACTGTTTTTT.

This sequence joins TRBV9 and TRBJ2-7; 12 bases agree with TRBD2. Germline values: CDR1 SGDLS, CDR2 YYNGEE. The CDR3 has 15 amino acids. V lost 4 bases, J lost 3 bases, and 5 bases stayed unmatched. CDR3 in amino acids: CASSFRLAGVYEQYF. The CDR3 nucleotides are TGTGCCAGCAGCTTTCGACTAGCGGGAGTCTACGAGCAGTACTTC.

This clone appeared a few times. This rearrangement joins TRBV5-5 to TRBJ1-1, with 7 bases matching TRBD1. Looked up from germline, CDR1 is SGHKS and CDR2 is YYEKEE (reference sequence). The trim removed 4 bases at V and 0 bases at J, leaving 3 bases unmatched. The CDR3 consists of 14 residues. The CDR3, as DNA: TGTGCCAGCAGCGTGGGACAGTTGAACACTGAAGCTTTCTTT. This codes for CASSVGQLNTEAFF.

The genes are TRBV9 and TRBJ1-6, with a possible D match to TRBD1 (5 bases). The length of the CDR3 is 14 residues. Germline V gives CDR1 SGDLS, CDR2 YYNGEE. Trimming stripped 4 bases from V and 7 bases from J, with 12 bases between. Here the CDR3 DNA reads TGTGCCAGCAGCACTAGGGGAGGCAATTCACCCCTCCACTTT. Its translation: CASSTRGGNSPLHF.

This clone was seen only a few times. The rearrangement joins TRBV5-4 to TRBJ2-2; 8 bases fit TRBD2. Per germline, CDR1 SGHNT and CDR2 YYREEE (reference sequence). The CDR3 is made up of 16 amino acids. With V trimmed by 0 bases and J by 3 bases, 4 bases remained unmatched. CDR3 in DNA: TGTGCCAGCAGCTTGGTTGCGGGGGGCTACACCGGGGAGCTGTTTTTT. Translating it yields CASSLVAGGYTGELFF.

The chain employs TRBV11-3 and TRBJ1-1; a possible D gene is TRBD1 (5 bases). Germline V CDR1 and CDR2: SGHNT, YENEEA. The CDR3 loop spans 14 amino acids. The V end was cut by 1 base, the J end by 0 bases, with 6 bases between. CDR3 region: CASSLGDLNTEAFF. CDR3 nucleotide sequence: TGTGCCAGCAGCTTAGGGGACTTGAACACTGAAGCTTTCTTT.

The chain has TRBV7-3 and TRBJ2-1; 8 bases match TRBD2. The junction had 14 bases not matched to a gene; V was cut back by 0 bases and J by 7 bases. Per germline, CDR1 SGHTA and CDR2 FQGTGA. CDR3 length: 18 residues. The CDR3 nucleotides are TGTGCCAGCAGCTTAACGGCCCGACTAGCGATGGGTCGGAATGAGCAGTTCTTC. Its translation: CASSLTARLAMGRNEQFF.

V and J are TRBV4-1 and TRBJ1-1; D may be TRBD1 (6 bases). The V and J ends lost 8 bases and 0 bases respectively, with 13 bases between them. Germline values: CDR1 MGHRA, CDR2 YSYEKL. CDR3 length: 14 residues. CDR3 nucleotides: TGCGCCAGCGGTGGGGGCAACATGAACACTGAAGCTTTCTTT. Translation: CASGGGNMNTEAFF.

CDR3 bases: TGCGCCAGCAGCCCGTTGGAACAGGGGGATATACGGGGCTACACCTTC. Translation gives CASSPLEQGDIRGYTF. The V and J genes are TRBV4-1 and TRBJ1-2; 8 positions agree with TRBD1. The CDR3 contains 16 residues. Per germline, CDR1 MGHRA and CDR2 YSYEKL. J gave up 8 bases and V 4 bases, and 15 bases lay outside the gene matches.

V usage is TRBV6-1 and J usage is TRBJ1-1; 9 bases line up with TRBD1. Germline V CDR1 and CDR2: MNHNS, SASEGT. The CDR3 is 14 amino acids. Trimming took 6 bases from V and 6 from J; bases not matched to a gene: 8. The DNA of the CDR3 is TGTGCCAGCAGGGGGACAGGGCGCGTCGCTGAAGCTTTCTTT. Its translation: CASRGTGRVAEAFF.

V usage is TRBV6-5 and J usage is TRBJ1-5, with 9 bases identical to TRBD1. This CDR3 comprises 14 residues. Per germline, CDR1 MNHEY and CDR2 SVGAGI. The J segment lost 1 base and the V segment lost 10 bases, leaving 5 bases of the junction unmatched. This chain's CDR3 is CATKQGASNQPQHF. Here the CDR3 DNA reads TGTGCCACCAAACAGGGGGCGAGCAATCAGCCCCAGCATTTT.

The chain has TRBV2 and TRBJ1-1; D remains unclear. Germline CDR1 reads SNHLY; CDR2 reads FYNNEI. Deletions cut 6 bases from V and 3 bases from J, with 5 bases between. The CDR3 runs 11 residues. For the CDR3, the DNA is TGTGCCAGCAGATCGGACACTGAAGCTTTCTTT. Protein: CASRSDTEAFF.

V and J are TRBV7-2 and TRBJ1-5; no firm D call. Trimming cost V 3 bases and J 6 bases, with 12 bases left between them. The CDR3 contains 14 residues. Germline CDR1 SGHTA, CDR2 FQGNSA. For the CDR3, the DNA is TGTGCCAGCAGCTTCTGGGGAGGCGGTCAGCCCCAGCATTTT. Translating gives CASSFWGGGQPQHF. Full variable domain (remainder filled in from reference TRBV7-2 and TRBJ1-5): GAGVSQSPSNKVTEKGKDVELRCDPISGHTALYWYRQSLGQGLEFLIYFQGNSAPDKSGLPSDRFSAERTGGSVSTLTIQRTQQEDSAVYLCASSFWGGGQPQHFGDGTRLSIL.